This T cell receptor (beta chain) comes out of a study of technical replicates of blood from a handful of donors. The CDR3 runs 13 residues. V lost 4 bases and J 1 base, leaving 11 bases between the germline ends. The V gene's germline CDR1 is GTSNPN and CDR2 SVGIG (reference sequence). Clones were read by immunoSEQ multiplex PCR, and TCRdb kept only the in-frame ones, dropping some. Of tens of thousands of clones listed, 90% to 95% are singletons. The V gene is TRBV30, the J gene TRBJ2-7; no reliable D call. Sequencing was done on a sample of T cells isolated from PBMCs. This clonotype was sampled from a human donor in good health. CDR3 sequence: CAWTLSSSYEQYF. CDR3 in DNA: TGTGCCTGGACCCTTAGCAGTTCCTACGAGCAGTACTTC.